The 32 T cell receptor beta chains below were found in one sample sequenced in a study of post-analysis software for immune sequencing data. Overall study findings and caveats: There were roughly 5 TRBV segments more frequent in patients than controls, and TRBV5-6, TRBV5-1 and TRBV20-1 were among them.

The library was made from cDNA and included unique molecular identifiers. Each CDR3 protein gets one entry after TCRdb re-called the PCR reads with MiXCR. The top ten clones hold roughly 12% of a sample with about 460,000 distinct CDR3 sequences, roughly 45% of them seen once. Antigen specificity for these receptors is unknown. The material sequenced was blood. The receptors stem from a girl aged 5-17 years with multiple sclerosis.

This clonotype was counted between two and nine times. The genes are TRBV20-1 and TRBJ2-6; no reliable D call. V was shortened by 5 bases and J by 0 bases, with 23 bases between the two germline ends. CDR1 and CDR2 from the germline V gene are DFQATT and SNEGSKA (reference sequence). The CDR3 is 19 amino acids. As DNA, the CDR3 is TGCAGTGCTGTGAGTCCCGGGTCTTTCACCCCCTCTGGGGCCAACGTCCTGACTTTC. Translated, it gives CSAVSPGSFTPSGANVLTF.

This clonotype showed up just a few times. V gene TRBV29-1 combines with J gene TRBJ2-1; 9 bases align to TRBD2. Germline-derived CDR1 and CDR2 are SQVTM and ANQGSEA. V was clipped by 0 bases and J by 9 bases; unmatched bases: 9. The CDR3 loop spans 15 amino acids. The CDR3 DNA follows: TGCAGCGTTGAAGATCGGGTGCTAGCGGGAATTGAGCAGTTCTTC. This gives the protein CSVEDRVLAGIEQFF.

The chain has TRBV2 and TRBJ2-1; 7 nucleotides align to TRBD2. V dropped 0 bases and J dropped 2; count of bases not matched to a gene: 4. Per germline, CDR1 SNHLY and CDR2 FYNNEI. The CDR3 has 16 amino acids. The CDR3 loop reads CASSEASSGAYNEQFF. The CDR3 DNA follows: TGTGCCAGCAGTGAAGCGTCTAGCGGAGCCTACAATGAGCAGTTCTTC.

This clonotype has more than one count but fewer than ten. The genes are TRBV29-1 and TRBJ1-1, with D unresolved. Germline V gene lookup returns CDR1 SQVTM and CDR2 ANQGSEA. V dropped 3 bases and J dropped 1 base, with 18 bases sitting between them. There are 16 residues in the CDR3. CDR3 loop: CSVDPALIDQNTEAFF. CDR3 bases: TGCAGCGTTGATCCGGCACTTATCGATCAGAACACTGAAGCTTTCTTT.

The genes are TRBV3-1 and TRBJ1-2; perhaps TRBD1 as D (6 bases). V was cut by 6 bases and J by 6 bases, with 8 bases left in between. The CDR3 runs to 11 residues. Germline CDR1 LGHDT, CDR2 YNNKEL (reference sequence). This CDR3 reads CASRNRDGYTF. For the CDR3, the DNA is TGTGCCAGCAGGAACAGGGATGGCTACACCTTC.

This clonotype was seen repeatedly, ten times or more. A junction boundary mismatches the germline segment, possibly from a read error. The chain uses TRBV7-9 and TRBJ2-1; the D gene is possibly TRBD1 (6 bases). The CDR3 contains 15 residues. Germline CDR1 is SEHNR and CDR2 is FQNEAQ (reference sequence). The CDR3 DNA sequence: TGCGCCAGCAGCCCGAGGGGGAGCTCCTACAATGAGCAGTTCTTC. The encoded protein is CASSPRGSSYNEQFF.

The sample holds one count of this clonotype. V is TRBV20-1 and J is TRBJ2-3; maybe TRBD2 (5 bases). V lost 3 bases and J lost 8, with 21 bases in between. The CDR3 is 15 residues long. The germline V gene has CDR1 DFQATT and CDR2 SNEGSKA (reference sequence). The CDR3 reads CSASGRVNLRGTQYF. The DNA for the CDR3 is TGCAGTGCTAGCGGAAGGGTTAACCTCCGGGGTACGCAGTATTTT.

The J gene is TRBJ2-1, the V gene TRBV24-1, with TRBD2 matching 13 bases. CDR1 and CDR2 from the germline V gene are KGHDR and SFDVKD. V shed 4 bases and J 9 bases; nucleotides not matched to a gene: 11. The length of the CDR3 is 17 residues. CDR3 sequence: CATSEGRTSGSLGEQFF. The CDR3 coding sequence is TGTGCCACCAGTGAGGGGAGGACTAGCGGGAGTTTGGGTGAGCAGTTCTTC.

The chain is built from TRBV5-1 and TRBJ1-2; no definite D call. V gave up 0 bases and J gave up 4 bases, with 16 bases separating them. CDR1 and CDR2 from the germline V gene are SGHRS and YFSETQ. The CDR3 is 16 residues long. The CDR3 loop reads CASSLDRAATRYGYTF. CDR3 DNA: TGCGCCAGCAGCTTGGATCGGGCAGCGACACGCTATGGCTACACCTTC.

This clonotype was observed a few times. This rearrangement joins TRBV20-1 to TRBJ2-1, with D perhaps being TRBD1 or TRBD2 (5 bases each). This CDR3 spans 15 amino acids. V was trimmed by 3 bases and J by 4 bases, leaving 16 bases between them. The germline CDR1 and CDR2 sequences are DFQATT and SNEGSKA (reference sequence). The DNA for the CDR3 is TGCAGTGCTAGGCAACCGGGACGTACGTACAATGAGCAGTTCTTC. Protein: CSARQPGRTYNEQFF.

The chain carries TRBV6-6 and TRBJ1-1, with no clear D. Per the germline V gene, CDR1 is MNHNY and CDR2 is SVGAGI (reference sequence). V was trimmed by 8 bases and J by 6 bases, leaving 13 bases between them. CDR3 length: 12 residues. The CDR3 sequence is CASARVRAEAFF. Written as DNA, the CDR3 is TGTGCCAGCGCTAGAGTCAGAGCTGAAGCTTTCTTT.

The chain carries TRBV24-1 and TRBJ1-5, with TRBD1 matching over 9 bases. The ends lost 2 bases at V and 4 bases at J; junction bases unmatched: 8. CDR3 length: 17 amino acids. CDR1 is KGHDR, CDR2 SFDVKD, per germline. Written as DNA, the CDR3 is TGTGCCACCAGTGATTCCCGGGACAGGGCTTCGAATCAGCCCCAGCATTTT. Translated: CATSDSRDRASNQPQHF.

This clonotype was recorded once. This chain joins TRBV28 and TRBJ2-1, with a tentative D call TRBD1 (7 bases). The CDR3 length is 21 residues. With 7 bases removed from V and 2 bases from J, the gap between germline ends came to 33 bases. The germline V gene encodes CDR1 MDHEN and CDR2 SYDVKM. CDR3 region: CASIPSVFYRGAASAYNEQFF. In DNA, the CDR3 is TGTGCCAGCATACCGTCCGTCTTCTACAGGGGTGCAGCTAGCGCCTACAATGAGCAGTTCTTC. Using reference TRBV28 and TRBJ2-1 for the parts outside the CDR3, the full variable domain is DVKVTQSSRYLVKRTGEKVFLECVQDMDHENMFWYRQDPGLGLRLIYFSYDVKMKEKGDIPEGYSVSREKKERFSLILESASTNQTSMYLCASIPSVFYRGAASAYNEQFFGPGTRLTVL.

Note on this clonotype: Mismatch with germline at one junction end may stem from a read error. The chain employs TRBV6-2 or TRBV6-3 and TRBJ2-7; D ambiguous. The germline CDR1 and CDR2 sequences are MNHEY and SVGEGT. CDR3 length: 11 amino acids. The CDR3 DNA follows: TGTGTCAGCAGCAACGGCTACGAGCAGTACTTC. Translated, it gives CVSSNGYEQYF.

V and J are TRBV21-1 and TRBJ1-5; the table's D call TRBD1 went unverified against the DNA. TRBV21-1 is assigned pseudogene status. CDR3 size: 17 residues. CDR3 DNA sequence: TGTGCCAGCAGCACACGGGACAGGGTCTGGAGCAATCAGCCCCAGCATTTT. This codes for CASSTRDRVWSNQPQHF.

The genes are TRBV3-1 and TRBJ2-3; no reliable D call. V was cut by 0 bases and J by 3 bases, with 10 bases left in between. The CDR3 is made up of 15 amino acids. Germline CDR1 LGHDT, CDR2 YNNKEL (reference sequence). The CDR3 nucleotides are TGTGCCAGCAGCCAAGATCGGGTTCGAACAGATACGCAGTATTTT. The encoded protein is CASSQDRVRTDTQYF.

The CDR3 reads CSARRGDAEAFF. In nucleotides, the CDR3 is TGCAGTGCCCGGAGGGGAGACGCTGAAGCTTTCTTT. The rearrangement uses TRBV20-1 and TRBJ1-1; perhaps TRBD1 as D (5 bases). V was pared by 6 bases and J by 6 bases, with 14 bases between. CDR1 and CDR2 (germline): DFQATT, SNEGSKA (reference sequence). The CDR3 is made up of 12 amino acids.

J is TRBJ1-5 and V is TRBV20-1; D uncertain. Trimming pared 3 bases from V and 4 bases from J, leaving 10 bases between. The CDR3 is 13 amino acids. The germline gives CDR1 DFQATT, CDR2 SNEGSKA (reference sequence). CDR3 coding DNA: TGCAGTGCTAGGAGTCAGTCGAATCAGCCCCAGCATTTT. Protein: CSARSQSNQPQHF.

This clonotype was picked up a small number of times. The chain has TRBV6-2 or TRBV6-3 and TRBJ1-5, with 7 bases matching TRBD1. V dropped 5 bases and J dropped 6; count of bases not matched to a gene: 16. Germline assignment: CDR1 MNHEY and CDR2 SVGEGT. The CDR3 is 17 amino acids. The CDR3 nucleotides read TGTGCCAGCAGTATAAGGCCCGGAGGGGGCTGGAGTCAGCCCCAGCATTTT. Translated, it gives CASSIRPGGGWSQPQHF.

The rearrangement links TRBV28 to TRBJ2-3; D is perhaps TRBD2 (6 bases). The CDR3 runs 15 residues. Germline CDR1 is MDHEN and CDR2 is SYDVKM. V was shortened by 2 bases and J by 4 bases, with 13 bases between the two germline ends. CDR3 residues: CASSLRGRLADTQYF. CDR3 sequence (DNA): TGTGCCAGCAGTTTACGTGGGAGGCTTGCAGATACGCAGTATTTT.

This clonotype was seen ten or more times. This chain uses TRBV29-1 with TRBJ2-7, with 7 bases identical to TRBD1. The germline V gene has CDR1 SQVTM and CDR2 ANQGSEA. Trimming took 5 bases from V and 0 from J; bases not matched to a gene: 4. This CDR3 has 13 residues. CDR3 loop: CSVKGQSSYEQYF. The CDR3, as DNA: TGCAGCGTTAAGGGACAGAGCTCCTACGAGCAGTACTTC.

The chain is built from TRBV11-2 and TRBJ2-1; 13 bases agree with TRBD2. Germline V lookup: CDR1 SGHAT, CDR2 FQNNGV. This CDR3 comprises 16 residues. Germline trimming cut 4 bases from V and 8 bases from J; bases unmatched to any gene: 8. The CDR3 region is CASSWTSGSIIYEQFF. The DNA of the CDR3 is TGTGCCAGCAGCTGGACTAGCGGGAGTATTATCTATGAGCAGTTCTTC.

This chain joins TRBV28 and TRBJ2-7; 8 nucleotides match TRBD1. The ends lost 2 bases at V and 3 bases at J; junction bases unmatched: 3. Germline V gives CDR1 MDHEN, CDR2 SYDVKM. The CDR3 contains 14 residues. CDR3 region: CASSLVRGLYEQYF. The CDR3 DNA is TGTGCCAGCAGTTTAGTCAGGGGGCTCTACGAGCAGTACTTC.

This clonotype has just a few counts. The CDR3 loop reads CASSRSGLAGAADTQYF. The CDR3 DNA reads TGCGCCAGCAGCCGATCGGGACTAGCGGGAGCGGCAGATACGCAGTATTTT. The chain has TRBV4-1 and TRBJ2-3; TRBD2 matches 14 bases. The CDR3 extends over 17 amino acids. Trimming took 4 bases from V and 4 from J; bases not matched to a gene: 7. CDR1 is MGHRA, CDR2 YSYEKL, per germline.

The chain carries TRBV2 and TRBJ2-4; 7 bases are shared with TRBD1. With the DNA end fitting TRBJ2-7 better, the J assignment may be wrong. The length of the CDR3 is 14 residues. The V gene's germline CDR1 is SNHLY and CDR2 FYNNEI. CDR3 DNA sequence: TGTGCCAGCAGGCTCCCGGGACAGACTTACGAGCAGTACTTC. As protein: CASRLPGQTYEQYF.

The chain is built from TRBV12-3 or TRBV12-4 and TRBJ2-7; TRBD2 matches at 10 bases. This CDR3 is built from 18 residues. V lost 5 bases, J lost 2 bases, and 15 bases stayed unmatched. CDR3 sequence reads: CASSLRAGGLGQTYEQYF. For the CDR3, the DNA is TGTGCCAGCAGTCTACGAGCGGGGGGGCTAGGCCAAACCTACGAGCAGTACTTC.

The chain employs TRBV5-1 and TRBJ1-6; a weak D match, TRBD1 (5 bases). The CDR3 has 15 amino acids. V was trimmed by 0 bases and J by 7 bases, leaving 11 bases between them. Germline V gene lookup returns CDR1 SGHRS and CDR2 YFSETQ. The CDR3 loop reads CASSLGGDQNSPLHF. In nucleotides, the CDR3 is TGCGCCAGCAGCTTGGGAGGGGACCAGAATTCACCCCTCCACTTT. The whole variable domain, filled in from reference TRBV5-1 and TRBJ1-6, reads KAGVTQTPRYLIKTRGQQVTLSCSPISGHRSVSWYQQTPGQGLQFLFEYFSETQRNKGNFPGRFSGRQFSNSRSEMNVSTLELGDSALYLCASSLGGDQNSPLHFGNGTRLTVT.

This clonotype appeared a few times. Written as DNA, the CDR3 is TGTGCCAGCAGTTTTTTTGGGACTAGCTATGAGCAGTTCTTC. Its protein product is CASSFFGTSYEQFF. This chain joins TRBV27 and TRBJ2-1, with TRBD2 matching 9 bases. From germline, CDR1 is MNHEY and CDR2 SMNVEV (reference sequence). The CDR3 sequence is 14 residues long. V was pared by 3 bases and J by 8 bases, with 5 bases of the junction left unmatched.

This sequence joins TRBV7-3 and TRBJ2-3; D call uncertain. Trimming removed 5 bases from V and 0 bases from J, with 9 bases in between. CDR3 length equals 14 residues. Per germline, CDR1 SGHTA and CDR2 FQGTGA. The CDR3 sequence: CASSLLGSTDTQYF. The CDR3 bases are TGTGCCAGCAGCCTCTTGGGGAGCACAGATACGCAGTATTTT.

V and J are TRBV7-2 and TRBJ2-1; 13 positions agree with TRBD2. The CDR3 contains 17 residues. Trimming took 2 bases from V and 2 from J; bases not matched to a gene: 3. Germline CDR1 SGHTA, CDR2 FQGNSA. The CDR3 here is CASSLRTSGSAYNEQFF. Written as DNA, the CDR3 is TGTGCCAGCAGCTTAAGGACTAGCGGGAGTGCCTACAATGAGCAGTTCTTC.

The chain links TRBV7-2 to TRBJ2-1; D might be TRBD1 (6 bases). The CDR3 is 15 residues long. CDR1 and CDR2 from the germline V gene are SGHTA and FQGNSA. The V end lost 3 bases, the J end lost 0 bases, and 9 bases lay between the germline ends. As DNA, the CDR3 is TGTGCCAGCAGCTTCGGACAGAGCTCCTACAATGAGCAGTTCTTC. As protein: CASSFGQSSYNEQFF.

The table lists this clonotype with a count of one. The chain employs TRBV2 and TRBJ2-7; TRBD2 matches at 15 bases. Germline V lookup: CDR1 SNHLY, CDR2 FYNNEI. Trimming removed 7 bases from V and 6 bases from J; junction bases left unmatched: 4. The CDR3 length is 14 residues. DNA of the CDR3: TGTGCCAGCAAAAGGACTAGCGGGAGGGGCGAGCAGTACTTC. This codes for CASKRTSGRGEQYF.